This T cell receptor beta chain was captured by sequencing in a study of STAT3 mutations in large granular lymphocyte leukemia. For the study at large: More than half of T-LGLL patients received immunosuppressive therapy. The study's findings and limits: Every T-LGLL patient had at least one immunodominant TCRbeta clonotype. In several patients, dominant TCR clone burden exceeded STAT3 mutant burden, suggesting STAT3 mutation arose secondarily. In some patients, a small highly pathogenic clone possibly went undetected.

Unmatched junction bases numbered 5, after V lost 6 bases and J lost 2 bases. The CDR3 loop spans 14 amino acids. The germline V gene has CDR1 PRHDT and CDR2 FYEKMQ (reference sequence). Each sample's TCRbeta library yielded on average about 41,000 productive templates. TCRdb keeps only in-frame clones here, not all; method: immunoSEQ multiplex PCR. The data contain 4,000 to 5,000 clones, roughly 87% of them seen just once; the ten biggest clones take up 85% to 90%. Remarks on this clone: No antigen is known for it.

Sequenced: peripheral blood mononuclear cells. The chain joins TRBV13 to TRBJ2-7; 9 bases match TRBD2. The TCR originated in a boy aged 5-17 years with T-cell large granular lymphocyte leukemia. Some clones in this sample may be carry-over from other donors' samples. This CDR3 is CASRKAGGTYEQYF. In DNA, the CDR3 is TGTGCCAGCAGAAAAGCGGGGGGTACCTACGAGCAGTACTTC.